These T cell receptor beta chains were read from a single sample in a study of T cell responses to AZD1222 COVID-19 vaccine. Generated by immunoSEQ multiplex PCR, the TCRdb table keeps only in-frame clones and is missing some. The sample has 150,000 to 180,000 clones, under 95% seen once. Sample: peripheral blood, taken on day 0 of AZD1222 vaccination. Every receptor here comes from an adult in good health. CDR3s include the opening cysteine and the closing phenylalanine or tryptophan. Each record gives: clone size, D gene, J gene, V gene, CDR3 DNA, CDR3 protein. A D gene is named only where the DNA matches it firmly. The size of a clone is reported for some rows only, either as once, few or many, or as a class for expanded clones.

abundance: .; d_gene: .; j_gene: TRBJ1-1; v_gene: TRBV5-1; CDR3nt: TGCGCCAGCAGCTTGACCCCGCAGAACACTGAAGCTTTCTTT; CDR3aa: CASSLTPQNTEAFF
abundance: .; d_gene: .; j_gene: TRBJ1-5; v_gene: TRBV12-3/TRBV12-4; CDR3nt: TGTGCCAGCAGTTTAAGGGCGGGTCAGCCCCAGCATTTT; CDR3aa: CASSLRAGQPQHF
abundance: .; d_gene: .; j_gene: TRBJ2-2; v_gene: TRBV27; CDR3nt: TGTGCCAGCAGTTTTCAGCGAAGACCGGGGGAGCTGTTTTTT; CDR3aa: CASSFQRRPGELFF
abundance: .; d_gene: .; j_gene: TRBJ1-4; v_gene: TRBV18; CDR3nt: TGTGCCAGCTCACCACCGCAGGGGCGAGGTGAAAAACTGTTTTTT; CDR3aa: CASSPPQGRGEKLFF
abundance: .; d_gene: .; j_gene: TRBJ1-3; v_gene: TRBV7-9; CDR3nt: TGTGCCAGCAGAACTACCTGGGACGCCAGCTCTGGAAACACCATATATTTT; CDR3aa: CASRTTWDASSGNTIYF
abundance: .; d_gene: TRBD1; j_gene: TRBJ1-3; v_gene: TRBV3-1/TRBV3-2; CDR3nt: TGTGCCAGCAGCCGACAGGGTACAAACACCATATATTTT; CDR3aa: CASSRQGTNTIYF
abundance: .; d_gene: TRBD1; j_gene: TRBJ1-1; v_gene: TRBV5-1; CDR3nt: TGCGCCAGCACGGGACAGATCAACACTGAAGCTTTCTTT; CDR3aa: CASTGQINTEAFF
abundance: .; d_gene: .; j_gene: TRBJ1-1; v_gene: TRBV15; CDR3nt: TGTGCCACCAGCCGCTCAGGGGTGAACACTGAAGCTTTCTTT; CDR3aa: CATSRSGVNTEAFF
abundance: .; d_gene: TRBD2; j_gene: TRBJ2-1; v_gene: TRBV3-1/TRBV3-2; CDR3nt: TGTGCCAGCAGCCGGGGGGGGTCTGAGCAGTTCTTC; CDR3aa: CASSRGGSEQFF
abundance: .; d_gene: .; j_gene: TRBJ1-1; v_gene: TRBV12-3/TRBV12-4; CDR3nt: TGTGCCAGCGAACTGAAAGGGGCCACTGAAGCTTTCTTT; CDR3aa: CASELKGATEAFF
abundance: .; d_gene: .; j_gene: TRBJ2-7; v_gene: TRBV5-4; CDR3nt: TGTGCCAGCAGCTTGGTAGGGGGACTATCTTTTCGGTCAATCGAGCAGTACTTC; CDR3aa: CASSLVGGLSFRSIEQYF
abundance: .; d_gene: .; j_gene: TRBJ1-1; v_gene: TRBV21-1; CDR3nt: TGTGCCAGCAGCACCCCACAGGGAAGGACTGAAGCTTTCTTT; CDR3aa: CASSTPQGRTEAFF
abundance: .; d_gene: .; j_gene: TRBJ1-1; v_gene: TRBV2; CDR3nt: TGTGCCAGCAGTGACAGGTTCGTTACTGAAGCTTTCTTT; CDR3aa: CASSDRFVTEAFF
abundance: .; d_gene: TRBD1; j_gene: TRBJ1-2; v_gene: TRBV7-9; CDR3nt: TGTGCCAGCAGCTTAAGGGGGCGGGGAACCTATGGCTACACCTTC; CDR3aa: CASSLRGRGTYGYTF
abundance: .; d_gene: TRBD1; j_gene: TRBJ1-2; v_gene: TRBV25-1; CDR3nt: TGTGCCAGCAGTGGTGGACAGGGGGCGCGCTATGGCTACACCTTC; CDR3aa: CASSGGQGARYGYTF
abundance: once; d_gene: .; j_gene: TRBJ2-7; v_gene: TRBV7-8; CDR3nt: TGTGCCAGCAGCTTAGTGCTAGCGTCTAACTACGAGCAGTACTTC; CDR3aa: CASSLVLASNYEQYF
abundance: .; d_gene: TRBD1; j_gene: TRBJ1-5; v_gene: TRBV2; CDR3nt: TGTGCCAGCAGTAAACAGGGGCAGGACAATCAGCCCCAGCATTTT; CDR3aa: CASSKQGQDNQPQHF
abundance: .; d_gene: TRBD2; j_gene: TRBJ2-3; v_gene: TRBV7-9; CDR3nt: TGTGCCAGCAGCCCGGGACTAGCGCGCACAGATACGCAGTATTTT; CDR3aa: CASSPGLARTDTQYF
abundance: .; d_gene: .; j_gene: TRBJ1-5; v_gene: TRBV30; CDR3nt: TGTGCCTGGAGAGTAGGGTTCGGGCAGCCCCAGCATTTT; CDR3aa: CAWRVGFGQPQHF
abundance: .; d_gene: .; j_gene: TRBJ1-1; v_gene: TRBV5-1; CDR3nt: TGCGCCAGCAGGAATACGGGGGGCACTGAAGCTTTCTTT; CDR3aa: CASRNTGGTEAFF
abundance: .; d_gene: .; j_gene: TRBJ1-4; v_gene: TRBV29-1; CDR3nt: TGCAGCGTTGGGTCGGCTCGGGAAAAACTGTTTTTT; CDR3aa: CSVGSAREKLFF
abundance: .; d_gene: TRBD1; j_gene: TRBJ1-5; v_gene: TRBV19; CDR3nt: TGTGCCAGTAGAGTCCGGGACAGTGCCCTTTATAGCAATCAGCCCCAGCATTTT; CDR3aa: CASRVRDSALYSNQPQHF
abundance: .; d_gene: .; j_gene: TRBJ2-6; v_gene: TRBV25-1; CDR3nt: TGTGCCAGCAGTGGAGGGGCCAACGTCCTGACTTTC; CDR3aa: CASSGGANVLTF
abundance: .; d_gene: .; j_gene: TRBJ1-2; v_gene: TRBV6-5; CDR3nt: TGTGCCAGCAGTTACTCGGACAGTCGGGGCTACACCTTC; CDR3aa: CASSYSDSRGYTF
abundance: .; d_gene: .; j_gene: TRBJ1-4; v_gene: TRBV19; CDR3nt: TGTGCCACTCAAGCGTTTGCAGGGGAAAAACTGTTTTTT; CDR3aa: CATQAFAGEKLFF
abundance: .; d_gene: TRBD1; j_gene: TRBJ1-1; v_gene: TRBV2; CDR3nt: TGTGCCAGCAGTTCTAACTTAGGGGGCTCGAACACTGAAGCTTTCTTT; CDR3aa: CASSSNLGGSNTEAFF
abundance: .; d_gene: TRBD1; j_gene: TRBJ1-1; v_gene: TRBV19; CDR3nt: TGTGCCAGTGGACAGGGGATTGGGGCTTTCTTT; CDR3aa: CASGQGIGAFF
abundance: once; d_gene: TRBD2; j_gene: TRBJ2-1; v_gene: TRBV7-9; CDR3nt: TGTGCCAGCAGCTTAGAGTCCAGCGGGGAGGATGAGCAGTTCTTC; CDR3aa: CASSLESSGEDEQFF
abundance: .; d_gene: TRBD2; j_gene: TRBJ2-1; v_gene: TRBV29-1; CDR3nt: TGCAGCGTTGAAGTAGGAAGCGGGGGCCATTACAATGAGCAGTTCTTC; CDR3aa: CSVEVGSGGHYNEQFF
abundance: .; d_gene: .; j_gene: TRBJ1-3; v_gene: TRBV4-3; CDR3nt: TGCGCCAGCAGCCAAGATGGAGGGGGGTTTTCTGGAAACACCATATATTTT; CDR3aa: CASSQDGGGFSGNTIYF
abundance: .; d_gene: .; j_gene: TRBJ2-3; v_gene: TRBV9; CDR3nt: TGTGCCAGCAGCGTAGGGGGAGCGGAAGATACGCAGTATTTT; CDR3aa: CASSVGGAEDTQYF
abundance: medium-sized; d_gene: .; j_gene: TRBJ1-6; v_gene: TRBV27; CDR3nt: TGTGCCAGCAGTCCGGGACAATATAATTCACCCCTCCACTTT; CDR3aa: CASSPGQYNSPLHF
abundance: .; d_gene: .; j_gene: TRBJ1-4; v_gene: TRBV5-6; CDR3nt: TGTGCCAGCAGCTTGGGAACTAATGAAAAACTGTTTTTT; CDR3aa: CASSLGTNEKLFF
abundance: .; d_gene: TRBD1; j_gene: TRBJ1-2; v_gene: TRBV11-3; CDR3nt: TGTGCCAGCAGCTTGGGACAGGGAAACTATGGCTACACCTTC; CDR3aa: CASSLGQGNYGYTF
abundance: .; d_gene: TRBD2; j_gene: TRBJ2-2; v_gene: TRBV7-9; CDR3nt: TGTGCCAGCAGCTCGCTAGCGGGAGGGGGCACCGGGGAGCTGTTTTTT; CDR3aa: CASSSLAGGGTGELFF
abundance: .; d_gene: .; j_gene: TRBJ1-2; v_gene: TRBV29-1; CDR3nt: TGCAGCGTTGCAGTTAACTATGGCTACACCTTC; CDR3aa: CSVAVNYGYTF
abundance: .; d_gene: TRBD2; j_gene: TRBJ2-1; v_gene: TRBV3-1/TRBV3-2; CDR3nt: TGTGCCAGCAGCCATCAGGGTGCGGGAGCTCAGTTCTTC; CDR3aa: CASSHQGAGAQFF
abundance: .; d_gene: .; j_gene: TRBJ2-7; v_gene: TRBV10-3; CDR3nt: TGTGCCATCAGCGCAGAGACCTACGAGCAGTACTTC; CDR3aa: CAISAETYEQYF
abundance: .; d_gene: .; j_gene: TRBJ1-2; v_gene: TRBV29-1; CDR3nt: TGCAGCGTTGTGTCCGGCTACACCTTC; CDR3aa: CSVVSGYTF
abundance: .; d_gene: .; j_gene: TRBJ1-5; v_gene: TRBV25-1; CDR3nt: TGTGCCAGCAGCCTACCGGGGCGCAGCAATCAGCCCCAGCATTTT; CDR3aa: CASSLPGRSNQPQHF
abundance: few; d_gene: TRBD1; j_gene: TRBJ1-2; v_gene: TRBV5-1; CDR3nt: TGCGCCAGCAGCCCAGGGGGCGTAGGGGATGGCTACACCTTC; CDR3aa: CASSPGGVGDGYTF
abundance: .; d_gene: .; j_gene: TRBJ1-5; v_gene: TRBV10-3; CDR3nt: TGTGCCATCTCGGATGGGCCAGGCCCCAATCAGCCCCAGCATTTT; CDR3aa: CAISDGPGPNQPQHF
abundance: .; d_gene: .; j_gene: TRBJ1-5; v_gene: TRBV19; CDR3nt: TGTGCCAGTAGAGGCGGCGGCAGAGCTTATAGCAATCAGCCCCAGCATTTT; CDR3aa: CASRGGGRAYSNQPQHF
abundance: .; d_gene: TRBD1; j_gene: TRBJ1-2; v_gene: TRBV9; CDR3nt: TGTGCCAGCACGTCCCGGGACAGGGGACCCTATGGCTACACCTTC; CDR3aa: CASTSRDRGPYGYTF
abundance: .; d_gene: TRBD1; j_gene: TRBJ2-4; v_gene: TRBV29-1; CDR3nt: TGCAGCGTTGAGGGGACAGGGGAAAACATTCAGTACTTC; CDR3aa: CSVEGTGENIQYF
abundance: .; d_gene: .; j_gene: TRBJ2-3; v_gene: TRBV7-2; CDR3nt: TGTGCCAGCAGCTTTGGCGGGGCGAACCCCACAGATACGCAGTATTTT; CDR3aa: CASSFGGANPTDTQYF
abundance: .; d_gene: .; j_gene: TRBJ1-1; v_gene: TRBV7-2; CDR3nt: TGTGCCAGCAGCTTAACACCCTCAGGGGTTGCTTTCTTT; CDR3aa: CASSLTPSGVAFF
abundance: few; d_gene: .; j_gene: TRBJ2-3; v_gene: TRBV5-1; CDR3nt: TGCGCCAGCAACCTGGGCACAGATACGCAGTATTTT; CDR3aa: CASNLGTDTQYF